The clone carrying this T cell receptor beta chain was counted a few times. This specimen comes from a study of blood T cell repertoires in COVID-19. The wider study: Both acute and convalescent COVID-19 samples were obtained from the United States, Italy and Spain. PBMCs, B-cell-depleted T cells, or T cells provided the cDNA or gDNA that made up the material.

The V segment lost 1 base and the J segment 8 bases; nucleotides outside the gene matches: 5. There are 13 residues in the CDR3. Germline assignment: CDR1 SGHDT and CDR2 YYEEEE. How the authors handled the data: Estimates of nucleated cell counts were drawn from the amplification of reference gene primers. TCRdb's table, derived via immunoSEQ multiplex PCR, lists solely in-frame clones and lacks some. V, J and clone size are those of that table, while D and trimming were read from the DNA. The sample consists of under 300,000 clones, roughly nine tenths of them appearing once. The material sequenced was peripheral blood. The receptor was derived from a woman in her thirties or forties who had recovered from COVID-19. The genes are TRBV5-6 and TRBJ2-7; 8 bases are shared with TRBD1. CDR3 bases: TGTGCCAGCAGCTTGTCGGACAGGGTTAAGCAGTACTTC. Amino acids: CASSLSDRVKQYF.